These T cell receptor beta chains were read from a single sample in a study of beta chain features in type 1 diabetes. Assay used: immunoSEQ multiplex PCR; TCRdb lists only in-frame clones, some missing. In the table there are around 340,000 clones, roughly 21% of which are singletons. The sequencing input was naive CD4+ T cells from blood. The source is a woman aged 18-29 years in good health. The CDR3 runs from the conserved cysteine through the conserved F or W. A D gene is named only where the DNA matches it firmly. Part of the rows lack a size; the others show once, few, many or a class for expanded clones.

j_call: TRBJ2-5
d_call: -
v_call: TRBV6-5
cdr3_length: 14
clone_size: -
cdr3_nt: TGTGCCAGCAGTTCAGACAGAACTCAAGAGACCCAGTACTTC
cdr3_aa: CASSSDRTQETQYF

j_call: TRBJ2-3
d_call: TRBD1
v_call: TRBV18
cdr3_length: 16
clone_size: few
cdr3_nt: TGTGCCAGCTCAGCTTCGACAGGGCTGAGCACAGATACGCAGTATTTT
cdr3_aa: CASSASTGLSTDTQYF

j_call: TRBJ1-5
d_call: TRBD1
v_call: TRBV2
cdr3_length: 14
clone_size: few
cdr3_nt: TGTGCCAGCATACGGGACAGGGATTTTCAGCCCCAGCATTTT
cdr3_aa: CASIRDRDFQPQHF

j_call: TRBJ2-3
d_call: TRBD2
v_call: TRBV5-1
cdr3_length: 16
clone_size: -
cdr3_nt: TGCGCCAGCAGCCTCTCACTAGCGGGGGGCACAGATACGCAGTATTTT
cdr3_aa: CASSLSLAGGTDTQYF

j_call: TRBJ2-1
d_call: TRBD2
v_call: TRBV9
cdr3_length: 16
clone_size: once
cdr3_nt: TGTGCCAGCAGCGTAGGCCAGCGGGAGGGCCGGGGTGAGCAGTTCTTC
cdr3_aa: CASSVGQREGRGEQFF

j_call: TRBJ2-7
d_call: TRBD2
v_call: TRBV30
cdr3_length: 15
clone_size: few
cdr3_nt: TGTGCCTGGAGCGGGGGGAGGACATCGACCTACGAGCAGTACTTC
cdr3_aa: CAWSGGRTSTYEQYF

j_call: TRBJ2-7
d_call: -
v_call: TRBV5-1
cdr3_length: 15
clone_size: -
cdr3_nt: TGCGCCAGCAGCCTTGAATCACAGGTCGGGTACGAGCAGTACTTC
cdr3_aa: CASSLESQVGYEQYF

j_call: TRBJ2-3
d_call: TRBD2
v_call: TRBV5-1
cdr3_length: 18
clone_size: few
cdr3_nt: TGCGCCAGCAGCTCCACTAGCGGGAGGGCCGATATTACAGATACGCAGTATTTT
cdr3_aa: CASSSTSGRADITDTQYF

j_call: TRBJ2-2
d_call: TRBD2
v_call: TRBV7-9
cdr3_length: 15
clone_size: few
cdr3_nt: TGTGCCAGCAGCCCGCTAGCGGGAATCACCGGGGAGCTGTTTTTT
cdr3_aa: CASSPLAGITGELFF

j_call: TRBJ1-2
d_call: -
v_call: TRBV5-6
cdr3_length: 16
clone_size: -
cdr3_nt: TGTGCCAGCAGACGAACAGGGTTAGGAGCTAACTATGGCTACACCTTC
cdr3_aa: CASRRTGLGANYGYTF

j_call: TRBJ2-5
d_call: TRBD2
v_call: TRBV5-4
cdr3_length: 15
clone_size: few
cdr3_nt: TGTGCCAGCAGCTTGAGTCTAGCGGGGGGCGAGACCCAGTACTTC
cdr3_aa: CASSLSLAGGETQYF

j_call: TRBJ2-3
d_call: TRBD2
v_call: TRBV11-2
cdr3_length: 15
clone_size: -
cdr3_nt: TGTGCCAGCAGAATCCGGGGGGGTAGCACAGATACGCAGTATTTT
cdr3_aa: CASRIRGGSTDTQYF

j_call: TRBJ2-2
d_call: TRBD1
v_call: TRBV29-1
cdr3_length: 16
clone_size: -
cdr3_nt: TGCAGCGCCTCGGGCTGGGGGACAGGGAACACCGGGGAGCTGTTTTTT
cdr3_aa: CSASGWGTGNTGELFF

j_call: TRBJ1-2
d_call: -
v_call: TRBV5-1
cdr3_length: 13
clone_size: few
cdr3_nt: TGCGCCAGCAGCCCCCTGGCAGACTATGGCTACACCTTC
cdr3_aa: CASSPLADYGYTF

j_call: TRBJ1-2
d_call: -
v_call: TRBV19
cdr3_length: 14
clone_size: few
cdr3_nt: TGTGCCAGTAGTATAGACTCGGGACTGACCGGCTACACCTTC
cdr3_aa: CASSIDSGLTGYTF